What follows is one TCR beta chain and its context. The data were taken from a study of control samples from healthy donors and cancer patients. The CDR3 is 11 residues long. V shed 8 bases and J shed 5 bases, with 12 bases lying between them. CDR1 is SQVTM and CDR2 is ANQGSEA in the germline V gene. Sequenced by immunoSEQ multiplex PCR; TCRdb stores in-frame clones only, minus some. The profile shows about 120,000 clones, 93% of them singletons. The sequenced sample consisted of blood. This clonotype was obtained from a young man in good health. The chain has TRBV29-1 and TRBJ1-2, with D unresolved. The CDR3 spells CSSKEGYGYTF. The DNA for the CDR3 is TGCAGCTCAAAGGAGGGTTATGGCTACACCTTC.